This is a list of T cell receptor beta chains from one sample in a study of control samples from healthy donors and cancer patients. Clones were sequenced by immunoSEQ multiplex PCR, and TCRdb holds only the in-frame ones, with some missing. The sample has about 100,000 clones; more than 85% are singletons. The sample comprised blood. The source of these receptors is a woman in her forties or fifties in good health. Both conserved end residues are part of each CDR3. The D gene is left open where the match is weak. The size field is filled for only some rows; it gives once, few, many or a size class.

>-|TRBJ1-3|TRBV19|few
TGTGCCAGTAGTCGAACCGGGACCTCTAACCTCTCTGGAAACACCATATATTTT
CASSRTGTSNLSGNTIYF
>-|TRBJ2-5|TRBV15|-
TGTGCCACCAGCCCATATGGGGGGTTTGTGGAGACCCAGTACTTC
CATSPYGGFVETQYF
>-|TRBJ1-5|TRBV6-6|-
TGTGCCAGCAGTTACTCAGTCTTCAATCAGCCCCAGCATTTT
CASSYSVFNQPQHF
>-|TRBJ2-6|TRBV29-1|-
TGCAGCGTAGGGTACTCTGGGGCCAACGTCCTGACTTTC
CSVGYSGANVLTF
>TRBD2|TRBJ2-1|TRBV9|-
TGTGCCAGCAGCGTAGGGGTGGGGACTAGCGGGCTGGATGAGCAGTTCTTC
CASSVGVGTSGLDEQFF
>-|TRBJ1-2|TRBV11-2|-
TGTGCCAGCAGCATCAGGCGGACTAACTATGGCTACACCTTC
CASSIRRTNYGYTF
>TRBD1|TRBJ1-1|TRBV19|once
TGTGCCAGTAGTATAGGGGGGGGACAGGAGTTGGCTTTCTTT
CASSIGGGQELAFF
>-|TRBJ1-2|TRBV24-1|-
TGTGCCACCAGTGATTTGAGGGATGGCTACACCTTC
CATSDLRDGYTF
>-|TRBJ2-7|TRBV14|-
TGTGCCAGCAGCCTTGATTTTTCGGCGGGAGAGCAGTACTTC
CASSLDFSAGEQYF
>-|TRBJ1-1|TRBV23-1|-
TGCGCCAGCAGTCAATCGAAGGGCCGCACTGAAGCTTTCTTT
CASSQSKGRTEAFF
>-|TRBJ1-6|TRBV7-3|-
TGTGCCAGCAGCTTACAACCAGGGGTCGATTCACCCCTCCACTTT
CASSLQPGVDSPLHF
>-|TRBJ2-7|TRBV29-1|-
TGCAGCGTTGAATCGGGGCTAGCCTACGAGCAGTACTTC
CSVESGLAYEQYF
>-|TRBJ1-2|TRBV14|-
TGTGCCAGCAGCCGAGACGGATTCGGCTACACCTTC
CASSRDGFGYTF
>-|TRBJ1-1|TRBV19|-
TGTGCCAGTAGTATATTTCGGAAGGGGAACACTGAAGCTTTCTTT
CASSIFRKGNTEAFF
>-|TRBJ1-4|TRBV2|-
TGTGCCAGCAGTGCGGGGAGTATAAATGAAAAACTGTTTTTT
CASSAGSINEKLFF
>-|TRBJ1-2|TRBV12-3/TRBV12-4|-
TGTGCCAGCAGTTTTCTAGTAACTTATGGCTACACCTTC
CASSFLVTYGYTF
>TRBD2|TRBJ2-5|TRBV4-1|-
TGCGCCAGCAGCCAAGATAGTGACGGGAGGGCCTCCCTTATACAAGAGACCCAGTACTTC
CASSQDSDGRASLIQETQYF
>-|TRBJ2-3|TRBV11-3|-
TGTGCCAGCAGCTTAAGCCAAACGGATACGCAGTATTTT
CASSLSQTDTQYF
>-|TRBJ2-2|TRBV4-3|-
TGCGCCAGCAGCCACCGACAGAACACCGGGGAGCTGTTTTTT
CASSHRQNTGELFF
>-|TRBJ2-3|TRBV10-3|once
TGTGCCACAAATACATGGACCGGGGGATCCACAGATACGCAGTATTTT
CATNTWTGGSTDTQYF
>TRBD1|TRBJ2-1|TRBV13|-
TGTGCCAGCGCCCCTAGACAGGGGAAGTTCTTC
CASAPRQGKFF
>-|TRBJ2-7|TRBV11-2|-
TGTGCCACTAAACCTATCCGGGGCAGCTCCTACGAGCAGTACTTC
CATKPIRGSSYEQYF
>-|TRBJ2-5|TRBV11-2|-
TGTGCCAGCAGCCCGGACAGGAGGGAAGAGACCCAGTACTTC
CASSPDRREETQYF
>-|TRBJ2-7|TRBV6-5|-
TGTGCCAGCAGATCTGGGGGCGGGGGTCAGGACGAGCAGTACTTC
CASRSGGGGQDEQYF
>-|TRBJ2-3|TRBV30|-
TGTGCCTGGGAAATGGCTGGGCGGGGTCTTCCGGAGGAAGATACGCAGTATTTT
CAWEMAGRGLPEEDTQYF
>-|TRBJ2-1|TRBV20-1|-
TGCAGTGCTAGTTTCGGGCGGAGGCAGTTCTTC
CSASFGRRQFF
>-|TRBJ2-2|TRBV10-3|-
TGTGCCATCAGTTGGACAGAGAACACCGGGGAGCTGTTTTTT
CAISWTENTGELFF
>TRBD2|TRBJ2-1|TRBV7-3|few
TGTGCCAGCAGCCTAGCGGGAGGAGATGGTGAGCAGTTCTTC
CASSLAGGDGEQFF
>TRBD2|TRBJ2-1|TRBV4-1|-
TGCGCCAGCAGACTGGGCAGGGCAAGACTAGCGGGAGGAGGCGGTGAGCAGTTCTTC
CASRLGRARLAGGGGEQFF
>TRBD1|TRBJ2-5|TRBV15|-
TGTGCCACCAGCGCGGGACAGGCGGGATTGCGGACCCAGTACTTC
CATSAGQAGLRTQYF
>TRBD1|TRBJ1-2|TRBV18|many
TGTGCCAGCTCCCCGGACAGGGTTTCGGGCTACACCTTC
CASSPDRVSGYTF
>TRBD2|TRBJ2-3|TRBV10-2|-
TGCGCCAGCAGTCTCCGGGTACTAGCGGGAGGCACAGATACGCAGTATTTT
CASSLRVLAGGTDTQYF
>TRBD1|TRBJ1-1|TRBV11-2|-
TGTGCCAGCAGCCCGCTCTGGGGAGGGGGCGGGGAAGCTTTCTTT
CASSPLWGGGGEAFF
>-|TRBJ1-5|TRBV5-6|few
TGTGCCAGCAGCTTGGGATTCTCTAGCAATCAGCCCCAGCATTTT
CASSLGFSSNQPQHF
>-|TRBJ2-3|TRBV3-1/TRBV3-2|-
TGTGCCAGCAGCCTCGGTCAGGGGAGGGCCACAGATACGCAGTATTTT
CASSLGQGRATDTQYF
>-|TRBJ2-3|TRBV5-8|-
TGTGCCAGCAGCCCCAGGGGGGGCACAGATACGCAGTATTTT
CASSPRGGTDTQYF
>TRBD2|TRBJ2-5|TRBV7-6|once
TGTGCCAGCAGCTGGGGGGGACTAGCGGGAGGGGAGACCCAGTACTTC
CASSWGGLAGGETQYF
>TRBD1|TRBJ2-2|TRBV5-4|-
TGTGCCAGCAGCTCCGGGACAGGGACCGGGGAGCTGTTTTTT
CASSSGTGTGELFF
>-|TRBJ2-2|TRBV18|-
TGTGCCAGCTCACCGAGGGCGTCCGGGGAGCTGTTTTTT
CASSPRASGELFF
>-|TRBJ2-5|TRBV24-1|-
TGTGCCACCAGTGATCCGACGGAGGGCCGGGTGGAGACCCAGTACTTC
CATSDPTEGRVETQYF
>-|TRBJ2-1|TRBV9|-
TGTGCCAGCAGCGTAGGGTTATTGGATGAGCAGTTCTTC
CASSVGLLDEQFF
>-|TRBJ2-1|TRBV10-1|-
TGCGCCAGCAGCGGGGCGGGGGCAACCTACGATGAGCAGTTCTTC
CASSGAGATYDEQFF
>-|TRBJ1-6|TRBV25-1|-
TGTGCCAGTACGCAGGGAGGGTATAATTCACCCCTCCACTTT
CASTQGGYNSPLHF
>-|TRBJ2-3|TRBV6-5|-
TGTGCCAGCAGTTATGGTCCCCTCAATACGCAGTATTTT
CASSYGPLNTQYF
>-|TRBJ2-2|TRBV6-4|-
TGTGCCAGCAGTGACTACGGGAACACCGGGGAGCTGTTTTTT
CASSDYGNTGELFF